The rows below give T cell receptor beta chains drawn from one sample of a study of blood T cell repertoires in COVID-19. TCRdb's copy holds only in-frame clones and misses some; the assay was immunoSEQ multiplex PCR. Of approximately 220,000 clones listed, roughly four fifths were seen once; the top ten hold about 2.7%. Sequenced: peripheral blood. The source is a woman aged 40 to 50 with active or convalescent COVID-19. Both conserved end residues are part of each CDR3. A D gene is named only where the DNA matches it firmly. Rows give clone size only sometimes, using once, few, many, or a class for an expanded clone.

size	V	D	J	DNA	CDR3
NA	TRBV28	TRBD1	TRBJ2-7	TGTGCCAGCAGTTTAGCCCCAGGGGGCTACGAGCAGTACTTC	CASSLAPGGYEQYF
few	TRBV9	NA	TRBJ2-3	TGTGCCAGCAGCCCAGATGGAGGGAGTAGAGGAGATACGCAGTATTTT	CASSPDGGSRGDTQYF
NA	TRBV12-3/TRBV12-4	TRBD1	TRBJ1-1	TGTGCCAGCAGTCTCGGACAGGGGGAAGCTTTCTTT	CASSLGQGEAFF
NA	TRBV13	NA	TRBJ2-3	TGTGCCAGCAGCCTGAATAGGGCGGGACCAGATACGCAGTATTTT	CASSLNRAGPDTQYF
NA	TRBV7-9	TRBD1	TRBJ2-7	TGTGCCAGCAGCATGGGGACAGGACGACGCGAGCAGTACTTC	CASSMGTGRREQYF
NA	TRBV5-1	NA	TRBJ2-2	TGCGCCAGCAGCTTGGGAGTTTCCGCCGGGGAGCTGTTTTTT	CASSLGVSAGELFF
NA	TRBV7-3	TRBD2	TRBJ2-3	TGTGCCAGCAGCTTAGAACGATCAGCGGGGGGAATCGCAGATACGCAGTATTTT	CASSLERSAGGIADTQYF
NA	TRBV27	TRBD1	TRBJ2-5	TGTGCCAGCTCTGGTTCAGGGGGCGGAGAGACCCAGTACTTC	CASSGSGGGETQYF
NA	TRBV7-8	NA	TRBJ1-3	TGTGCCAGCACCAACGGCGGGGCCTCTGGAAACACCATATATTTT	CASTNGGASGNTIYF
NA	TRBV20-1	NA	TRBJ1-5	TGCAGTGCTAGTTCAGGGATACGGAGTCAGCCCCAGCATTTT	CSASSGIRSQPQHF
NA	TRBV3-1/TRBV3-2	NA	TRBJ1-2	TGTGCCAGCAGCCAAGATCCAGGGCGTTCTAACTATGGCTACACCTTC	CASSQDPGRSNYGYTF
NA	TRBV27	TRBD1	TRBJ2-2	TGTGCCAGCATCCTGAGGGGGCAGCACGGGGAGCTGTTTTTT	CASILRGQHGELFF
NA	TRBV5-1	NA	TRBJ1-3	TGCGCCAGCAGTGAGCTTCTCGGGGGAAACACCATATATTTT	CASSELLGGNTIYF
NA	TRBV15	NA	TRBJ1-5	TGTGCCACCAGCAGAGATGGGGGGGTAGAGTGGCCCCAGCATTTT	CATSRDGGVEWPQHF
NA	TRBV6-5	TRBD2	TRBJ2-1	TGTGCCAGCTCAGTTCTAGCGGGGGGGCCGAATGAGCAGTTCTTC	CASSVLAGGPNEQFF
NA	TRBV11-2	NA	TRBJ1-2	TGTGCCAGCAGCCCTAAGATGGGTCTAGGAGCTAACTATGGCTACACCTTC	CASSPKMGLGANYGYTF
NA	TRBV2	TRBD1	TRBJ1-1	TGTGCCAGCAGGGGGGACAGGGGGATGAACACTGAAGCTTTCTTT	CASRGDRGMNTEAFF
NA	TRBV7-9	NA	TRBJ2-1	TGTGCCAGCAGCTATAGCCCGACAGGCAATTTTGGTGAGCAGTTCTTC	CASSYSPTGNFGEQFF
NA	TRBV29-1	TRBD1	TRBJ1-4	TGCAGCGTCGGAAGGACAGGGACTAATGAAAAACTGTTTTTT	CSVGRTGTNEKLFF
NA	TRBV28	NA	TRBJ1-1	TGTGCCAGCAGTTTATCGCGGAACACTGAAGCTTTCTTT	CASSLSRNTEAFF
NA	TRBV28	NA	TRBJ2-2	TGTGCCAGCAGTTCCGGGACAAACACCGGGGAGCTGTTTTTT	CASSSGTNTGELFF
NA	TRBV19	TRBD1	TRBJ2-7	TGTGCCAGTAGTCATCCTGGACAGGGAAGTTCCTACGAGCAGTACTTC	CASSHPGQGSSYEQYF
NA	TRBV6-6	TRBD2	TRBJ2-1	TGTGCCAGCAGCTTGACTAGCACTGAGCAGTTCTTC	CASSLTSTEQFF
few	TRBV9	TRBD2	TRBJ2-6	TGTGCCAGCAGGCCCGGACTAGCGGCTACTGGGGCCAACGTCCTGACTTTC	CASRPGLAATGANVLTF
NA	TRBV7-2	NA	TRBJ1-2	TGTGCCACAGTCGAAAGAGTGGGCAGCCCCTATGGCTACACCTTC	CATVERVGSPYGYTF
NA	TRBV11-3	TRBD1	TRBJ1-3	TGTGCCAGCAGCCCGAAGGGGACAGGGGCTGGAAACACCATATATTTT	CASSPKGTGAGNTIYF
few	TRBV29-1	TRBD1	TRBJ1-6	TGCAGCGCGTGGACAGGGGTACAGGGTTCACCCCTCCACTTT	CSAWTGVQGSPLHF
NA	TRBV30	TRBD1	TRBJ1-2	TGTGCCTGGAGTGTACTCTTCGGACAGGGGAACTATGGCTACACCTTC	CAWSVLFGQGNYGYTF
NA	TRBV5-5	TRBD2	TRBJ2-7	TGTGCCAGCAGCACAGGACTAGCGGGGGCCAATTTCTTGACCTACGAGCAGTACTTC	CASSTGLAGANFLTYEQYF
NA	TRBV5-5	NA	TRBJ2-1	TGTGCCAGCAGCTTGGATGGGGGGGCGAATGAGCAGTTCTTC	CASSLDGGANEQFF
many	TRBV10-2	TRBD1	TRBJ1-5	TGCGCCAGCAGTGAGTCAGACAGGGTGGGTCAGCCCCAGCATTTT	CASSESDRVGQPQHF
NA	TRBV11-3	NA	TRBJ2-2	TGTGCCAGCAGCTTCACCGGCGGGCGCATGAACACCGGGGAGCTGTTTTTT	CASSFTGGRMNTGELFF
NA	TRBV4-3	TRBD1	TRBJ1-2	TGCGCCAGCAGCCGGCAGGGGGGAACCTATGGCTACACCTTC	CASSRQGGTYGYTF
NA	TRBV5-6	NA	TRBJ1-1	TGTGCCAGCAACCCGCAGGGTGTTAACACTGAAGCTTTCTTT	CASNPQGVNTEAFF
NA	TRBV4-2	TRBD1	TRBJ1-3	TGTGCCAGCAGCCAAGAGACTTTGACAGGGGGGATCTCTGGAAACACCATATATTTT	CASSQETLTGGISGNTIYF
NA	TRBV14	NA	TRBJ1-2	TGTGCCAGCAGCCGAATAGTACAGGGCGGTGGCTACACCTTC	CASSRIVQGGGYTF
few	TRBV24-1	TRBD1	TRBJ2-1	TGTGCCACCAGTGATTCTGGGACAGGCGAATACAATGAGCAGTTCTTC	CATSDSGTGEYNEQFF
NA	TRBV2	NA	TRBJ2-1	TGTGCCAGCAGTCCGGAGAAGGATGAGCAGTTCTTC	CASSPEKDEQFF
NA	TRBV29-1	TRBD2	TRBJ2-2	TGCAGCGTCGCCAAGGGCGGGAGGGCCGGGGAGCTGTTTTTT	CSVAKGGRAGELFF
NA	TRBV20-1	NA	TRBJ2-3	TGCAGTGCGGCCCGATCAGATACGCAGTATTTT	CSAARSDTQYF
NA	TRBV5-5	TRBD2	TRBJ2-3	TGTGCCAGCAGTGGGCGGGGGGTTAGCACAGATACGCAGTATTTT	CASSGRGVSTDTQYF